A selection of T cell receptor beta chains follows, all from one sample in a study of CD8 T cells in Susac syndrome. TCRdb fed the immunoSEQ multiplex PCR reads into MiXCR, producing one record per CDR3 protein. The table records about 76,000 distinct CDR3 sequences, 85% to 95% of them present only once. The sequenced sample was CD8+ T cells from PBMCs. The receptors derive from a human donor with Susac syndrome. Each CDR3 is given with its conserved first and last residue. D genes are given only for firm matches. For some rows the clone size is stated as once, few or many, or as a class when expanded; others skip it.

D	V	size	J	DNA	CDR3
NA	TRBV3-1	NA	TRBJ2-5	TGTGCCAGCAGCCAAGTTGAGGACCCCCAGACCCAGTACTTC	CASSQVEDPQTQYF
NA	TRBV6-1	NA	TRBJ1-5	TGTGCCAGTCAACAGGGATTGAATCAGCCCCAGCATTTT	CASQQGLNQPQHF
NA	TRBV14	NA	TRBJ2-7	TGTGCCAGCAGCCAAGGGGGCTTTCCATGGGCCTACGAGCAGTACTTC	CASSQGGFPWAYEQYF
TRBD2	TRBV5-1	NA	TRBJ2-1	TGCGCCAGCAGCTTGGCGGCGGGGGGGTCCTACAATGAGCAGTTCTTC	CASSLAAGGSYNEQFF
TRBD2	TRBV7-9	NA	TRBJ2-1	TGTGCCAGCAGAGAACCGGGACTAGCGACATACAATGAGCAGTTCTTC	CASREPGLATYNEQFF
NA	TRBV9	NA	TRBJ2-1	TGTGCCAGCAGCGTAGAAGGGCAGGTCGAAATATTAGGATACAATGAGCAGTTCTTC	CASSVEGQVEILGYNEQFF
NA	TRBV6-1	NA	TRBJ2-5	TGTGCCAGCAGTGAAGCTTGGTTGCAGCAAGAGACCCAGTACTTC	CASSEAWLQQETQYF
TRBD1	TRBV4-1	NA	TRBJ2-7	TGCGCCAGCAGCCAAGAAACAGGGGGCAAGTACGAGCAGTACTTC	CASSQETGGKYEQYF
NA	TRBV7-9	NA	TRBJ2-1	TGTGCCAGCAGCTTAGCAGGGTGGAATGAGCAGTTCTTC	CASSLAGWNEQFF
TRBD2	TRBV13	NA	TRBJ2-1	TGTGCCAGCAGCTCCCGACTAGCGGGATGGGATGAGCAGTTCTTC	CASSSRLAGWDEQFF
TRBD1	TRBV12-3/TRBV12-4	NA	TRBJ1-2	TGTGCCAGCAGTTTTAGGCAGGGGGGCTATGGCTACACCTTC	CASSFRQGGYGYTF
TRBD1	TRBV28	few	TRBJ1-1	TGTGCCAGCAGTTTAAGGGGGCTGAACACTGAAGCTTTCTTT	CASSLRGLNTEAFF
NA	TRBV29-1	NA	TRBJ2-7	TGCAGCGTGAGTTGGGGAAGCGAGCAGTACTTC	CSVSWGSEQYF
NA	TRBV7-2	NA	TRBJ2-3	TGTGCCAGCAGCTTAGTGAGAGGTTACACAGATACGCAGTATTTT	CASSLVRGYTDTQYF
NA	TRBV20-1	NA	TRBJ1-1	TGCAGTGCCCTTAGACAGGAAGCTTTCTTT	CSALRQEAFF
TRBD1	TRBV6-2/TRBV6-3	NA	TRBJ1-2	TGTGCCAGCAGTTCGTGGGACAGGAATTATATGGCACGAACTCGGGGCTACACCTTC	CASSSWDRNYMARTRGYTF
NA	TRBV7-9	NA	TRBJ1-1	TGTGCCAGCGGAAAGAACACTGAAGCTTTCTTT	CASGKNTEAFF
NA	TRBV20-1	NA	TRBJ1-5	TGCAGTGCGAAGGAACCCTGGGGAGGGGGTCAGCCCCAGCATTTT	CSAKEPWGGGQPQHF
TRBD1	TRBV20-1	NA	TRBJ1-5	TGCAGTGCTCTTATAACAGGGGGCCCAGCGGGTCAGCCCCAGCATTTT	CSALITGGPAGQPQHF
NA	TRBV2	NA	TRBJ1-4	TGTGCCAGCAAGATGGCGCAGGGGAATGAAAAACTGTTTTTT	CASKMAQGNEKLFF
NA	TRBV24-1	NA	TRBJ2-1	TGTGCCACCAGTGATTCATCGGCTCGCTCCTACAATGAGCAGTTCTTC	CATSDSSARSYNEQFF
NA	TRBV9	NA	TRBJ1-1	TGTGCCAGCAGCGTAGAGGTGGGAACTGAAGCTTTCTTT	CASSVEVGTEAFF
NA	TRBV11-2	NA	TRBJ2-1	TGTGCCAGCAGCTTAGGAATAGCGGAGGGGTACAATGAGCAGTTCTTC	CASSLGIAEGYNEQFF
TRBD2	TRBV5-1	NA	TRBJ2-1	TGCGCCAGCAGCTTGGCCAAGACTAGCGGGGGGGCCGGGCAGTTCTTC	CASSLAKTSGGAGQFF
NA	TRBV2	NA	TRBJ1-1	TGTGCCAGCAGTGAAGCGGGCGGACAGGAAGCTTTCTTT	CASSEAGGQEAFF
NA	TRBV7-9	NA	TRBJ2-7	TGTGCCAGCAGCTTAGTAGCTGACGAGCAGTACTTC	CASSLVADEQYF
TRBD1	TRBV12-3/TRBV12-4	NA	TRBJ2-1	TGTGCCAGCAGCCCTCAACAGGGGGAATACGCTGAGCAGTTCTTC	CASSPQQGEYAEQFF
NA	TRBV5-4	NA	TRBJ2-5	TGTGCCAGCAGCGTAAACACAGGGTTGGATCAAGAGACCCAGTACTTC	CASSVNTGLDQETQYF
TRBD2	TRBV5-5	NA	TRBJ2-4	TGTGCCAGCAGCTTTGGGGCGGGGGGGGACATTCAGTACTTC	CASSFGAGGDIQYF
TRBD2	TRBV4-2	NA	TRBJ2-7	TGTGCCAGCAGCCCCCCCGGACTAGCGGACGAGCAGTACTTC	CASSPPGLADEQYF
NA	TRBV6-2/TRBV6-3	once	TRBJ2-7	TGTGCCAGCAGTCCAGGGGCGGCGCGCCACGAGCAGTACTTC	CASSPGAARHEQYF
NA	TRBV21-1	NA	TRBJ1-1	TGTGCCCGCGTCCCGGTGAACACTGAAGCTTTCTTT	CARVPVNTEAFF
NA	TRBV2	once	TRBJ2-7	TGTGCCAGCAGCGTATTTAGAGGGGACGAGCAGTACTTC	CASSVFRGDEQYF
NA	TRBV28	NA	TRBJ1-5	TGTGCCAGCAGTTTTAGGGCAGGTCTTAATCAGCCCCAGCATTTT	CASSFRAGLNQPQHF
TRBD2	TRBV2	NA	TRBJ2-3	TGTGCCAGCAGCGGCACTAGCGGGGGCACAGATACGCAGTATTTT	CASSGTSGGTDTQYF
TRBD2	TRBV7-3	NA	TRBJ2-1	TGTGCCAGCAGCCCTCGCGGACTAGCGGGGGGGCTTGTAACTGAGCAGTTCTTC	CASSPRGLAGGLVTEQFF
NA	TRBV20-1	NA	TRBJ2-6	TGCAGTGCTAGAGGGGGAGGGGGAGACGGTTGGGGGGCCAACGTCCTGACTTTC	CSARGGGGDGWGANVLTF
NA	TRBV28	NA	TRBJ2-3	TGTGCCAGCAGTCCCCCCGGGGCAGCGGATACGCAGTATTTT	CASSPPGAADTQYF
NA	TRBV11-2	NA	TRBJ2-3	TGTGCCAGCAGCCCCAACGGACTCCCCACAGATACGCAGTATTTT	CASSPNGLPTDTQYF
NA	TRBV4-2	NA	TRBJ1-1	TGTGCCAGCAGCCAAGGGGGAGACCTTACTGAAGCTTTCTTT	CASSQGGDLTEAFF
NA	TRBV12-3/TRBV12-4	NA	TRBJ1-2	TGTGCCAGCAGCCAAAGCGTCGGCTATGGCTACACCTTC	CASSQSVGYGYTF
NA	TRBV20-1	once	TRBJ2-5	TGCAGCGCTCGGACACAGCTCTCTCAAGAGACCCAGTACTTC	CSARTQLSQETQYF
NA	TRBV27	NA	TRBJ2-5	TGTGCCAGCAGTAAAGGATCGGGCCTCCTGGAAGAGACCCAGTACTTC	CASSKGSGLLEETQYF
NA	TRBV19	NA	TRBJ1-2	TGTGCCAGTAGTCCGGACTCGATCTATGGCTACACCTTC	CASSPDSIYGYTF
NA	TRBV27	NA	TRBJ2-5	TGTGCCAGCAGTGCCAGGGGTGGAGAGACCCAGTACTTC	CASSARGGETQYF
TRBD2	TRBV29-1	NA	TRBJ2-3	TGCAGCGGGTTGGGGGGGAGCGGACGGTCAGATACGCAGTATTTT	CSGLGGSGRSDTQYF
NA	TRBV27	once	TRBJ2-7	TGTGCCAGCAGAGGGGGGAGCAACGAGCAGTACTTC	CASRGGSNEQYF
NA	TRBV18	NA	TRBJ2-1	TGTGCCAGCTCACCTGGCAGATACAATGAGCAGTTCTTC	CASSPGRYNEQFF
NA	TRBV30	NA	TRBJ2-7	TGTGCCTGGAATAATGCGATCACCTACGAGCAGTACTTC	CAWNNAITYEQYF
TRBD2	TRBV24-1	once	TRBJ2-1	TGTGCCACCAGTGATTTAGCAGCGGGGGCCTACAATGAGCAGTTCTTC	CATSDLAAGAYNEQFF
NA	TRBV12-3/TRBV12-4	NA	TRBJ1-1	TGTGCCAGCAGTTTACGTCGGGGGCGAAGAGGGACTGAAGCTTTCTTT	CASSLRRGRRGTEAFF
NA	TRBV28	NA	TRBJ2-5	TGTGCCAGCAGTTCCACCGGGGGTTCTGAAGAGACCCAGTACTTC	CASSSTGGSEETQYF
NA	TRBV19	NA	TRBJ2-2	TGTGCCAGTGCGGGACAGAAGACCGGGGAGCTGTTTTTT	CASAGQKTGELFF